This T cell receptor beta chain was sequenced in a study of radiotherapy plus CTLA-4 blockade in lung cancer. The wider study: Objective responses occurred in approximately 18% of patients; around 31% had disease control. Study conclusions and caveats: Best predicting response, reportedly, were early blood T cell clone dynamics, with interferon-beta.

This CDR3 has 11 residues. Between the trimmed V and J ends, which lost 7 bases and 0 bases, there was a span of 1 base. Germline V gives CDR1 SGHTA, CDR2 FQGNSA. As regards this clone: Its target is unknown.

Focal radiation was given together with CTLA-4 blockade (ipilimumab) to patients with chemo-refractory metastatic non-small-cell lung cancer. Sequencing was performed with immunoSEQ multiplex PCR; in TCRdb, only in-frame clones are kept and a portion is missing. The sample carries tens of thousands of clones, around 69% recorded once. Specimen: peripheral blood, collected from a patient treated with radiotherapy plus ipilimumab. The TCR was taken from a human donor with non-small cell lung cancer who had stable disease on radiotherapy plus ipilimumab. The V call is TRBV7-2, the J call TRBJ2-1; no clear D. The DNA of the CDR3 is TGTGCCAGCACCTCCTACAATGAGCAGTTCTTC. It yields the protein CASTSYNEQFF.